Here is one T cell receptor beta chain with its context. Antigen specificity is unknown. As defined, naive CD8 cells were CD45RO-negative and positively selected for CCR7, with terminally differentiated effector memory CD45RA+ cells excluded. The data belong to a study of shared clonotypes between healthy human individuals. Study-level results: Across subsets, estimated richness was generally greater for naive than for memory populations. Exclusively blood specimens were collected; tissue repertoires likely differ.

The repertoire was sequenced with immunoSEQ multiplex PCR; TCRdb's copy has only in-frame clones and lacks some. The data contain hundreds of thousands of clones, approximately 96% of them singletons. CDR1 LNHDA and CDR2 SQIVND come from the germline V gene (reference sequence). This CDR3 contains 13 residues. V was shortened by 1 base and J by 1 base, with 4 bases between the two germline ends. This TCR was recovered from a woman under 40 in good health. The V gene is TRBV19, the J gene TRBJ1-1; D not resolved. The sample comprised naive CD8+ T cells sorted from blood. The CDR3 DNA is TGTGCCAGTAGTATAGTAAAGAACACTGAAGCTTTCTTT. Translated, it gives CASSIVKNTEAFF.